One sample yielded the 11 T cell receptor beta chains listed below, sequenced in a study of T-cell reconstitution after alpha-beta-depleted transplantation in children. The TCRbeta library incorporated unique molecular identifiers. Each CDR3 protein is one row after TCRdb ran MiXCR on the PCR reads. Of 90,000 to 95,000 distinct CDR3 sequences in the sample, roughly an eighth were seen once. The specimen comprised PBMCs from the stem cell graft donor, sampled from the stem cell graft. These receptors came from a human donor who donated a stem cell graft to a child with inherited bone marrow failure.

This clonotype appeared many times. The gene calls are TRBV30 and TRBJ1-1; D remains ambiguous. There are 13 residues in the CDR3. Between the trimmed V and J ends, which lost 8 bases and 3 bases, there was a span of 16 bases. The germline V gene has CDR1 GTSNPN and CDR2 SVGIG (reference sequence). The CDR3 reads CAGSPLLDTEAFF. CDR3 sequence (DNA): TGTGCCGGATCCCCCCTCTTGGACACTGAAGCTTTCTTT.

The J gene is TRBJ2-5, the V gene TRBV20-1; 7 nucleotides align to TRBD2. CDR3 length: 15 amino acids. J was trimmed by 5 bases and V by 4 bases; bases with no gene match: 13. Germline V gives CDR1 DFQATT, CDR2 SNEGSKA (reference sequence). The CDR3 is CSATGGGPGLETQYF. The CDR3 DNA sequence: TGCAGTGCTACTGGGGGGGGACCGGGTTTGGAGACCCAGTACTTC.

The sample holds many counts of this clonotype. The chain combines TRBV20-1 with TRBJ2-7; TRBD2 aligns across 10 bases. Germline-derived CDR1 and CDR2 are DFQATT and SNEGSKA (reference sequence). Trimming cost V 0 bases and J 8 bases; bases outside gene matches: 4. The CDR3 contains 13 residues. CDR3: CSARDGAGGKQYF. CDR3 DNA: TGCAGTGCTAGAGATGGAGCGGGAGGGAAGCAGTACTTC.

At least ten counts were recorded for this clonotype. DNA for the CDR3: TGTGCCAGCAGCTTAGTCTGGAACGAGCAGTACTTC. Protein sequence: CASSLVWNEQYF. The chain carries TRBV11-2 and TRBJ2-7; the D is unclear. CDR3 length: 12 residues. From germline, CDR1 is SGHAT and CDR2 FQNNGV. V was clipped by 1 base and J by 5 bases, with 6 bases between them.

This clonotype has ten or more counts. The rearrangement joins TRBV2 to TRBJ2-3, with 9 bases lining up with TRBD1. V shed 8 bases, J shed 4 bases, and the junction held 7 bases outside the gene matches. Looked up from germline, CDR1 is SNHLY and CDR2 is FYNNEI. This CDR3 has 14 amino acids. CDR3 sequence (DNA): TGTGCCAGCTATGGGACAGGGAGCCCAGATACGCAGTATTTT. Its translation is CASYGTGSPDTQYF.

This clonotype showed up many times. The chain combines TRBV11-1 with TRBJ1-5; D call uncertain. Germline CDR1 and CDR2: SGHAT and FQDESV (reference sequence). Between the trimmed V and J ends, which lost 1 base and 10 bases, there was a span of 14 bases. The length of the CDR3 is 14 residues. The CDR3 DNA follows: TGTGCCAGCAGCTTAGGTCCGGAAAGTTACCCCCAGCATTTT. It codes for CASSLGPESYPQHF. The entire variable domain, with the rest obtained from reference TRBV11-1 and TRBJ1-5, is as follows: EAEVAQSPRYKITEKSQAVAFWCDPISGHATLYWYRQILGQGPELLVQFQDESVVDDSQLPKDRFSAERLKGVDSTLKIQPAELGDSAMYLCASSLGPESYPQHFGDGTRLSIL.

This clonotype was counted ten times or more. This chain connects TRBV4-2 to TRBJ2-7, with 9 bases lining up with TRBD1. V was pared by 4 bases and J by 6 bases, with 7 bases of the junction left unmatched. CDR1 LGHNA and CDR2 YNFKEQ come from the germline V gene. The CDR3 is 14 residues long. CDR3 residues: CASSLRDREGEQYF. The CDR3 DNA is TGTGCCAGCAGCCTCCGGGACAGGGAAGGCGAGCAGTACTTC.

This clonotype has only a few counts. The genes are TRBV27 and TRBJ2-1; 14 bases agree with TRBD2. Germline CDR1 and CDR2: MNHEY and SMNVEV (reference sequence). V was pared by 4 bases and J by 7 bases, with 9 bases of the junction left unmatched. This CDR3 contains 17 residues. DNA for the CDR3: TGTGCCAGCAGTTCCTCGGGACTAGCGGGAGATGAGAATGAGCAGTTCTTC. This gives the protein CASSSSGLAGDENEQFF.

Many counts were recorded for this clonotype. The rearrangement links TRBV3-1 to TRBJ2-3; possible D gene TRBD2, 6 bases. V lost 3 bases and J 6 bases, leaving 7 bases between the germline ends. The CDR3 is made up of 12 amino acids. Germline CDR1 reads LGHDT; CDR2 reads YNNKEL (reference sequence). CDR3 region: CASSHSGDTQYF. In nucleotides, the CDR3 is TGTGCCAGCAGCCACAGCGGGGATACGCAGTATTTT.

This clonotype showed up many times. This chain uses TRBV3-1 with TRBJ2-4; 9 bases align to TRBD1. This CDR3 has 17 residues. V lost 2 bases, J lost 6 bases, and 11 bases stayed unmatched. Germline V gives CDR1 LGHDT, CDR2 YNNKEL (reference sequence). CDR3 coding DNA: TGTGCCAGCAGCCAATCCTCGTTGGGGACAGGGACAAACATTCAGTACTTC. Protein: CASSQSSLGTGTNIQYF.

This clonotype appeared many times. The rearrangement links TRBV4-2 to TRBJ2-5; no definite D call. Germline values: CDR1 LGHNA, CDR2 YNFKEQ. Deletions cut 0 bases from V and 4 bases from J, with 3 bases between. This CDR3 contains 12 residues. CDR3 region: CASSQEGETQYF. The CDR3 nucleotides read TGTGCCAGCAGCCAAGAAGGAGAGACCCAGTACTTC.